This entry lists 4 T cell receptor beta chains sequenced from one sample in a study of T cell changes during pregnancy in multiple sclerosis. Sequencing used immunoSEQ multiplex PCR; TCRdb keeps in-frame clones, though not all of them. The top ten clones hold just over 0.55% of a sample with more than 45,000 clones, about nine tenths of them seen once. Sample: CD4+ T cells from peripheral blood mononuclear cells, taken after pregnancy. The receptor set was obtained from a female donor with multiple sclerosis, enrolled in a pregnancy study.

This chain uses TRBV6-5 with TRBJ1-2; 10 bases are shared with TRBD1. Germline-derived CDR1 and CDR2 are MNHEY and SVGAGI. The CDR3 loop spans 15 amino acids. The junction had 8 bases not matched to a gene; V was cut back by 5 bases and J by 5 bases. The CDR3 coding sequence is TGTGCCAGCAGTAAACCGGGACAGGGGACTTATGGCTACACCTTC. Amino acids: CASSKPGQGTYGYTF.

This CDR3 reads CSVLRDYSYEQYF. The DNA of the CDR3 is TGCAGCGTGCTCCGGGACTACTCCTACGAGCAGTACTTC. The chain carries TRBV29-1 and TRBJ2-7; 7 nucleotides align to TRBD2. Germline V lookup: CDR1 SQVTM, CDR2 ANQGSEA. The J segment lost 0 bases and the V segment lost 6 bases, leaving 5 bases of the junction unmatched. The CDR3 has 13 residues.

The chain uses TRBV28 and TRBJ1-5, with TRBD1 matching 7 bases. Trimming removed 3 bases from V and 9 bases from J; junction bases left unmatched: 11. Germline-derived CDR1 and CDR2 are MDHEN and SYDVKM. The CDR3 loop spans 15 amino acids. CDR3: CASSFPAPGGRPQHF. CDR3 DNA sequence: TGTGCCAGCAGTTTCCCCGCCCCAGGGGGTCGGCCCCAGCATTTT.

The chain couples TRBV27 to TRBJ2-1; 8 bases agree with TRBD2. The CDR3 runs 15 residues. The V and J ends lost 7 bases and 4 bases, in that order; junction bases with no gene match: 9. CDR1 is MNHEY and CDR2 is SMNVEV in the germline V gene (reference sequence). CDR3 DNA sequence: TGTGCCAGCACGAATGGGCTAGCGGGTTACAATGAGCAGTTCTTC. Protein sequence: CASTNGLAGYNEQFF.